The entry below gives a single T cell receptor beta chain sequence along with its context. The data stem from a study of control samples from healthy donors and cancer patients. The CDR3 contains 15 residues. Germline V gene data show CDR1 as MGHRA and CDR2 as YSYEKL. The V end was cut by 0 bases, the J end by 8 bases, with 14 bases between. The assay was immunoSEQ multiplex PCR, and TCRdb's table has in-frame clones only and misses some. The repertoire has around 80,000 clones, roughly 93% of them found once; the top ten carry approximately 2.5%. This chain joins TRBV4-1 and TRBJ2-4, with D possibly called TRBD1 or TRBD2 (5 bases each). Sequencing was performed on blood. The clonotype was recovered from a woman between 25 and 40 years old in good health. The CDR3 sequence is CASSQEGRESDIQYF. CDR3 DNA sequence: TGCGCCAGCAGCCAAGAGGGCAGGGAGTCGGACATTCAGTACTTC.